This TCR beta chain was captured by sequencing in a study of naive and memory T cell subsets (dated by TCRdb to 2016 to 2017). Background on the whole study: The figure summarizing these samples reported 10 or so blood donors, 7 tuberculin skin test biopsies and 3 saline control biopsies. As previously described, skin biopsies were taken from tuberculin skin test sites or from saline-injected control sites and processed for RNA extraction. Usually PCR2 was run as a SYBR Green qPCR and stopped at a set threshold, although low-input samples could use end-point PCR (approximately 6 cycles) instead. Results and caveats for the whole study, not just this receptor: The larger number of TCRs found at tuberculin skin test sites was interpreted as T cell infiltration of a delayed type IV hypersensitivity reaction. The paper did not give details of skin biopsy collection and RNA processing, instead referencing earlier studies for those details. The potential sensitivity of the RNA-based method to TCR transcript changes with T cell activation and differentiation was acknowledged. TCR sequences were reportedly recovered from both types of skin biopsy, with far more TCRs being found at tuberculin skin test sites.

Preparation of the library involved UMI-ligation and nested PCR. Four rounds of PCR, run with the SP2 primer together with nested alpha and beta constant region primers, were used to amplify the ligated cDNA. For the blood and skin samples, TCR RNA was reverse transcribed with SuperScript IV using primers for the alpha and beta constant regions. An oligonucleotide carrying the Illumina SP2 primer and a UMI was ligated to the cDNA 3' end using T4 RNA ligase 1. The 12-nucleotide UMI consisted of two random hexamers with an eight-base spacer between the hexamers to prevent hairpin formation. From the second PCR onward, TCR alpha and beta chain libraries were processed separately and dual indexed for multiplexing. After pooling, the indexed libraries were analyzed by capillary electrophoresis and sequenced on either an Illumina MiSeq or NextSeq. To boost base diversity and improve cluster recognition, PhiX DNA at roughly 4.5-8% was spiked into the libraries. The study's own analysis went as follows. Demultiplexor pulled UMIs out of read 2, joined the UMIs with the TCR sequence from read 1, and separated reads according to sample indices. Decombinator identified V and J genes and V-J junctions, assigning each TCR a five-part identifier including V and J deletions. Collapsinator relied on UMIs to correct both sequencing errors and PCR amplification heterogeneity, producing a UMI-based abundance for each TCR. CDR3Translator turned identifiers into nucleotide sequence, translated the nucleotide sequence into amino acids, and pulled out CDR3 regions based on terminal motifs. After normalization to the amount of input RNA, error-corrected alpha and beta TCR counts from blood and skin were compared. TCRdb passed the public sequencing reads through fastp at Q25 and MiXCR, retaining productive beta sequences. Every CDR3 protein is listed once, alongside the most common genes and DNA of its rows. It is TCRdb's table, rather than the study itself, that gives the V and J calls and clone size. For this sample the table gives more than 30,000 distinct CDR3 sequences, of which about 10% were detected only once. Of the sample, 3% to 5% falls within the top ten clones.

The germline V gene provides CDR1 SNHLY and CDR2 FYNNEI. V is cut by 7 bases and J by 4 bases, and the space between the germline ends is 10 bases. The CDR3, from cysteine to phenylalanine, totals 12 residues. Of the read, only the CDR3 DNA is kept; its 36 bases are in frame from base 1. The sample's treatment or condition label, in plain terms: skin biopsy from PPD injection site in Mantoux-positive individual. A robust, sensitive protocol for the amplification, sequencing and analysis of TCRs was described in the study, in which 3' ligation of a UMI-containing oligonucleotide to TCR cDNA was used. The tuberculin skin test biopsies were taken from PPD-injected sites in individuals who had a positive Mantoux test. Total RNA, without cell sorting, was DNase treated with RQ1 DNase before reverse transcription, targeting about 1 to 1000 ng input. Libraries were prepared from skin biopsies and whole blood so that pipeline robustness could be tested in samples in which T cells form a minority population.

A remark on this clonotype: No cognate antigen has been identified for it. No much larger clone is present one base from it, and per-base qualities are unavailable.

In this chain, TRBV2 is recombined with TRBJ1-2, with no confidently assigned D gene. The sequencing used skin, collected from a tuberculin skin test site. The receptor was isolated from an adult in good health. The CDR3: CASKMDFYGYTF. At the DNA level, the sequence is TGTGCCAGCAAGATGGACTTCTATGGCTACACCTTC. The CDR3, completed at both ends by the reference TRBV2 and TRBJ1-2 genes, gives the full variable domain EPEVTQTPSHQVTQMGQEVILRCVPISNHLYFYWYRQILGQKVEFLVSFYNNEISEKSEIFDDQFSVERPDGSNFTLKIRSTKLEDSAMYFCASKMDFYGYTFGSGTRLTVV.